The sequence of this TCR beta chain was determined in a study of technical replicates of blood from several donors. Only in-frame clones appear in the TCRdb table, and some are missing; sequencing was by immunoSEQ multiplex PCR. The sample contains 75,000 to 100,000 clones, about 94% of which appear only once. The CDR3 covers 16 residues. Germline V gene lookup returns CDR1 GTSNPN and CDR2 SVGIG (reference sequence). The V gene end was trimmed by 5 bases and the J gene end by 4 bases; junction bases not matched to a gene: 16. The chain carries TRBV30 and TRBJ2-7; 8 nucleotides agree with TRBD2. This receptor was identified in a human donor in good health. Sequenced sample: T cells isolated from PBMCs. Here the CDR3 reads CAWSGISGDQTYEQYF. The CDR3 region has the DNA TGTGCCTGGTCAGGGATTAGCGGGGATCAAACTTACGAGCAGTACTTC.